This T cell receptor (beta chain) came from a study of T cell responses to AZD1222 COVID-19 vaccine. Study conclusions and caveats: Without day 14 samples, only post-peak T cell repertoires were studied. Seropositivity was recorded at baseline in only a handful of AZD1222 recipients. Vaccination with two AZD1222 doses was followed by a rise in Spike-specific TCR breadth and depth. The donor cohort was predominantly white British with a female majority, and clonal diversity may have been underestimated.

A single count supports this clone. Its specificity is unknown. This CDR3 region has 14 residues. Germline V lookup: CDR1 SGHAT, CDR2 FQNNGV. V shed 5 bases and J 5 bases; nucleotides not matched to a gene: 5. Clones were sequenced by immunoSEQ multiplex PCR, and TCRdb holds only the in-frame ones, with some missing. The table records approximately 130,000 clones, 80% to 95% of them present only once. The sequence derives from an adult who received the MenACWY meningococcal vaccine as a control. This chain joins TRBV11-2 and TRBJ1-2; the match to TRBD1 covers 10 bases. The sample consisted of peripheral blood, taken 28 days after the second dose of the MenACWY control vaccine. CDR3 DNA sequence: TGTGCCAGCAGCCAAGAGGGACAGGGGTATGGCTACACCTTC. Protein: CASSQEGQGYGYTF.